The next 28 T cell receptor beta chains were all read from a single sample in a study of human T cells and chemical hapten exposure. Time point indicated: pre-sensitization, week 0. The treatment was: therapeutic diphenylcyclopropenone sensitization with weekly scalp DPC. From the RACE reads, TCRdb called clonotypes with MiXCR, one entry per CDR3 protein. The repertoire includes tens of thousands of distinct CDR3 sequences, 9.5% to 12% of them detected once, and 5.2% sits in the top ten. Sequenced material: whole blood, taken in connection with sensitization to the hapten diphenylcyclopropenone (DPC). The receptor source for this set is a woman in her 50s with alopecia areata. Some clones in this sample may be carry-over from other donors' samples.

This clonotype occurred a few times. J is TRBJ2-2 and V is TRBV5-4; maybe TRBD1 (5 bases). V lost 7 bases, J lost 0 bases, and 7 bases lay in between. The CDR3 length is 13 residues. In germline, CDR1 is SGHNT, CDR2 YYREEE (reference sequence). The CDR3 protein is CASRTTNTGELFF. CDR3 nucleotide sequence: TGTGCCAGCCGGACAACGAACACCGGGGAGCTGTTTTTT.

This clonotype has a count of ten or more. The CDR3 coding sequence is TGTGCCAGCAGTTTAAGGAAGAGTGCCAACGTCCTGACTTTC. It specifies CASSLRKSANVLTF. This sequence joins TRBV12-3 or TRBV12-4 and TRBJ2-6; unclear D gene. V gave up 2 bases and J gave up 7 bases, with 9 bases separating them. The CDR3 covers 14 residues.

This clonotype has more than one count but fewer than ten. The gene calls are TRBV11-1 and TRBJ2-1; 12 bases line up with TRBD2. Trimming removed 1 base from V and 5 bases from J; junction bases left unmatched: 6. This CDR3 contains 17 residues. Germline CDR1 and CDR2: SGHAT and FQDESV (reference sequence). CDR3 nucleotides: TGTGCCAGCAGCTTAGATAGCAGGACTAGCGGGGACAATGAGCAGTTCTTC. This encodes CASSLDSRTSGDNEQFF.

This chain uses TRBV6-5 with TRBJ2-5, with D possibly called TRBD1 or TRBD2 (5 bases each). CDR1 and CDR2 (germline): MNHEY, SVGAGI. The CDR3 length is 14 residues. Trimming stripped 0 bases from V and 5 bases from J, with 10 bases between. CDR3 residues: CASSYSGVGETQYF. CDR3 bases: TGTGCCAGCAGTTACTCGGGGGTTGGGGAGACCCAGTACTTC.

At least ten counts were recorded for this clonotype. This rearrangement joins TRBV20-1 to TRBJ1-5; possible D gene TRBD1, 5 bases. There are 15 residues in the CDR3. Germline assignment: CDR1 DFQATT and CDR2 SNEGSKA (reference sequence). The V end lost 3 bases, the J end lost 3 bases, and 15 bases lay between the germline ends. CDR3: CSASSSRGTNQPQHF. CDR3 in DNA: TGCAGTGCTAGTTCTTCCCGGGGGACCAATCAGCCCCAGCATTTT.

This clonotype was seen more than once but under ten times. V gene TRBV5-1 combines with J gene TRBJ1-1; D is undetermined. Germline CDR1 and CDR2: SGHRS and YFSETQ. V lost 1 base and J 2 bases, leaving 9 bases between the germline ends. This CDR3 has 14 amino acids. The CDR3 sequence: CASSLSTLNTEAFF. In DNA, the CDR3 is TGCGCCAGCAGCTTGTCTACCCTTAACACTGAAGCTTTCTTT. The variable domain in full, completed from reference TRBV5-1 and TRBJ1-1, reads KAGVTQTPRYLIKTRGQQVTLSCSPISGHRSVSWYQQTPGQGLQFLFEYFSETQRNKGNFPGRFSGRQFSNSRSEMNVSTLELGDSALYLCASSLSTLNTEAFFGQGTRLTVV.

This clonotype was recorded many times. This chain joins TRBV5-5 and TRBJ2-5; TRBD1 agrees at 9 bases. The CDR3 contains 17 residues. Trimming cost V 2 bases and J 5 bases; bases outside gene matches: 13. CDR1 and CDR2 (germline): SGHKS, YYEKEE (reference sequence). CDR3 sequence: CASSFITGGAGKETQYF. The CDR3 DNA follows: TGTGCCAGCAGCTTCATAACAGGGGGCGCAGGGAAGGAGACCCAGTACTTC. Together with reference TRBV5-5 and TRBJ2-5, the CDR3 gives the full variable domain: DAGVTQSPTHLIKTRGQQVTLRCSPISGHKSVSWYQQVLGQGPQFIFQYYEKEERGRGNFPDRFSARQFPNYSSELNVNALLLGDSALYLCASSFITGGAGKETQYFGPGTRLLVL.

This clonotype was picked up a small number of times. The CDR3 is CSASRQVWAYEQYF. The CDR3 DNA is TGCAGTGCTTCAAGACAGGTTTGGGCCTACGAGCAGTACTTC. This sequence joins TRBV20-1 and TRBJ2-7; D is perhaps TRBD1 (6 bases). V was cut by 5 bases and J by 2 bases, with 16 bases left in between. The germline V gene has CDR1 DFQATT and CDR2 SNEGSKA (reference sequence). The CDR3 is 14 residues long.

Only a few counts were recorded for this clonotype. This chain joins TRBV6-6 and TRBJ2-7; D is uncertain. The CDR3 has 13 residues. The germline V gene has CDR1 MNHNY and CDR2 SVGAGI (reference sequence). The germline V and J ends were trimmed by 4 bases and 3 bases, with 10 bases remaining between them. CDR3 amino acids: CASSSIVSYEQYF. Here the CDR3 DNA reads TGTGCCAGCAGTTCCATAGTGAGCTACGAGCAGTACTTC.

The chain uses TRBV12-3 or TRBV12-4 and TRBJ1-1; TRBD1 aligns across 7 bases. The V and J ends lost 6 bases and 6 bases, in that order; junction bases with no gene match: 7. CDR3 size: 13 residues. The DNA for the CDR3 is TGTGCCAGCAGGCCCACAGGGGTCCCTGAAGCTTTCTTT. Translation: CASRPTGVPEAFF.

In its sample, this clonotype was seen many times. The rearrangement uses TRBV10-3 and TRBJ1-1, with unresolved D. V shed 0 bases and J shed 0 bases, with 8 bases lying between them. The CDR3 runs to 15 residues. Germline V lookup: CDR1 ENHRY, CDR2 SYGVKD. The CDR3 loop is CAISESADLNTEAFF. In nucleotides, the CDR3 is TGTGCCATCAGTGAGTCCGCCGACTTGAACACTGAAGCTTTCTTT.

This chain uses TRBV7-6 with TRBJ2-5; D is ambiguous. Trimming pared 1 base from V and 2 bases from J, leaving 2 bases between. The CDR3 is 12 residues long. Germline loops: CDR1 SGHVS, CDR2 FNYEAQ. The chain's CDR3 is CASSLDQETQYF. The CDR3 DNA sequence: TGTGCCAGCAGCTTAGATCAAGAGACCCAGTACTTC.

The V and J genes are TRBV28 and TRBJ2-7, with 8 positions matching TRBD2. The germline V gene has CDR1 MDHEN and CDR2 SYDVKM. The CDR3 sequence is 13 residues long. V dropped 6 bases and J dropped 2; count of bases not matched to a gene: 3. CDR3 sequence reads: CASRSGSAYEQYF. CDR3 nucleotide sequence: TGTGCCAGCAGGAGCGGGAGCGCCTACGAGCAGTACTTC.

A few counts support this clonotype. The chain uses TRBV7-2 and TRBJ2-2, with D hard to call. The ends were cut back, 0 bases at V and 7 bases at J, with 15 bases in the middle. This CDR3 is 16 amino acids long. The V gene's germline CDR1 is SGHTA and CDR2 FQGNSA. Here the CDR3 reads CASSLAGARVDGELFF. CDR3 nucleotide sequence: TGTGCCAGCAGCTTAGCCGGAGCCCGGGTTGACGGGGAGCTGTTTTTT.

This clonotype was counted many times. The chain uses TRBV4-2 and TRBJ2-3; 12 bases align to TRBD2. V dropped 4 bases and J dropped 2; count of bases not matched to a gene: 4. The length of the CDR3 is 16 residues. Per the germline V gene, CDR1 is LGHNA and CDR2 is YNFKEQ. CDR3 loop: CASSLRTSGATDTQYF. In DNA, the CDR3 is TGTGCCAGCAGCCTTAGGACTAGCGGGGCCACAGATACGCAGTATTTT.

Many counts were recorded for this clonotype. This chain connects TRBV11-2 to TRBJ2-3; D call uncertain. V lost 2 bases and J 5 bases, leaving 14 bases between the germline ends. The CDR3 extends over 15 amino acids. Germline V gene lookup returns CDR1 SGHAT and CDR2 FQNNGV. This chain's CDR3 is CASSLFFLNQDTQYF. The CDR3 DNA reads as TGTGCCAGCAGCTTATTTTTCCTCAACCAAGATACGCAGTATTTT.

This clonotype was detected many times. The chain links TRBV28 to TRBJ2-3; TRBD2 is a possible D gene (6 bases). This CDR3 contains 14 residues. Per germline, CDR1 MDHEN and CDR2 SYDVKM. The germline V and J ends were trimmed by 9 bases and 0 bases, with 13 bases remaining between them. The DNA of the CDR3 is TGTGCCAGTAGCGGAACATCTAGCACAGATACGCAGTATTTT. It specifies CASSGTSSTDTQYF.

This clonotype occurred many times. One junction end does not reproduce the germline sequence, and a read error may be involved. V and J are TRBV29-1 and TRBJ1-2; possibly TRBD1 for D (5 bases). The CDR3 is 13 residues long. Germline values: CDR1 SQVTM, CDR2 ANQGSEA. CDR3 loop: CSVKDGHYYGYTF. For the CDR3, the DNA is TGCAGCGTTAAAGACGGACATTACTATGGCTACACCTTC.

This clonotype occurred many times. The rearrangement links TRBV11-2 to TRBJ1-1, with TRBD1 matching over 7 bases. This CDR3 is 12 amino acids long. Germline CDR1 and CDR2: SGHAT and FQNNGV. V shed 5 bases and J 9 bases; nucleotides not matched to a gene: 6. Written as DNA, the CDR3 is TGTGCCAGCAGCCCGCAGACAGGGAAAGCTTTCTTT. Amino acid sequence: CASSPQTGKAFF.

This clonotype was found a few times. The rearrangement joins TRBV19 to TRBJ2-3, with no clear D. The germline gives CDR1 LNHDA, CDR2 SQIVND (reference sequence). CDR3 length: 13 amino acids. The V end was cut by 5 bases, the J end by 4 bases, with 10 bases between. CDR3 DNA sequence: TGTGCCAGTAGTGAGGTTACCCCAGATACGCAGTATTTT. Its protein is CASSEVTPDTQYF.

Here the CDR3 reads CASSGTGHQETQYF. CDR3 coding DNA: TGTGCCAGCTCAGGTACCGGACACCAAGAGACCCAGTACTTC. The gene calls are TRBV7-2 and TRBJ2-5, with D hard to call. Trimming took 8 bases from V and 0 from J, leaving 13 bases between them. Germline CDR1 and CDR2: SGHTA and FQGNSA. The CDR3 covers 14 residues. The variable domain in full, with the rest retrieved from reference TRBV7-2 and TRBJ2-5, is GAGVSQSPSNKVTEKGKDVELRCDPISGHTALYWYRQSLGQGLEFLIYFQGNSAPDKSGLPSDRFSAERTGGSVSTLTIQRTQQEDSAVYLCASSGTGHQETQYFGPGTRLLVL.

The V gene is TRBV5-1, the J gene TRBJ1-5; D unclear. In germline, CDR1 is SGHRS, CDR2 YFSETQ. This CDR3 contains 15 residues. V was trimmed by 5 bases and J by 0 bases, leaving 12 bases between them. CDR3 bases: TGCGCCAGCAGTCCCTGGACGATTAGCAATCAGCCCCAGCATTTT. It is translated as CASSPWTISNQPQHF.

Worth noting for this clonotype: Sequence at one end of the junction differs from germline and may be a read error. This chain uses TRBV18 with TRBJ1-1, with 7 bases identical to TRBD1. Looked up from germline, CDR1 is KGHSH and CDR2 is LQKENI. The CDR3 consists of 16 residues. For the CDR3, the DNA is TGTGCCAGCTCACCTCCTCGGGACAGCTGGAACACTGAAGTTTTCTTT. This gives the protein CASSPPRDSWNTEVFF. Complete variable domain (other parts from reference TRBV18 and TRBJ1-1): NAGVMQNPRHLVRRRGQEARLRCSPMKGHSHVYWYRQLPEEGLKFMVYLQKENIIDESGMPKERFSAEFPKEGPSILRIQQVVRGDSAAYFCASSPPRDSWNTEVFFGQGTRLTVV.

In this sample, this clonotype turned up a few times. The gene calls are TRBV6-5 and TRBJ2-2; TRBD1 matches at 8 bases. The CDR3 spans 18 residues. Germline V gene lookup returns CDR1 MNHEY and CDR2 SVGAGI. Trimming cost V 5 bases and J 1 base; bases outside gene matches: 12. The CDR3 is CASSRKGAGQGNTGELFF. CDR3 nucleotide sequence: TGTGCCAGCAGTAGGAAGGGGGCCGGACAGGGGAACACCGGGGAGCTGTTTTTT.

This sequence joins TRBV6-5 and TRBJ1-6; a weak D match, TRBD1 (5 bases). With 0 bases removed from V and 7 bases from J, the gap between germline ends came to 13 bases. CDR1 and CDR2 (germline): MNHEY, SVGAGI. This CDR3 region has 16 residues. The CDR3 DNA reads TGTGCCAGCAGTTACTCGAGGTCCGGGGGGAATTCACCCCTCCACTTT. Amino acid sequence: CASSYSRSGGNSPLHF.

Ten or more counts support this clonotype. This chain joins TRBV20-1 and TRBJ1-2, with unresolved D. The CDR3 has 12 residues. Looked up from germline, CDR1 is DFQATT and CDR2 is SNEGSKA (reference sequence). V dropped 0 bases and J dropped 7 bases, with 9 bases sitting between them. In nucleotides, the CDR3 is TGCAGTGCTAGAGATAGAACCCCTGGCTACACCTTC. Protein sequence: CSARDRTPGYTF.

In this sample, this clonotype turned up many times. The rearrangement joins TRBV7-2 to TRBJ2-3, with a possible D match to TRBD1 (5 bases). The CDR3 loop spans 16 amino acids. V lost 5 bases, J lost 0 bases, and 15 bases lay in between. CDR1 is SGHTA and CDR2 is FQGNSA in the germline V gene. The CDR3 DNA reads TGTGCCAGCAGCCCACGGCAGGGTTACAGCACAGATACGCAGTATTTT. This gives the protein CASSPRQGYSTDTQYF.

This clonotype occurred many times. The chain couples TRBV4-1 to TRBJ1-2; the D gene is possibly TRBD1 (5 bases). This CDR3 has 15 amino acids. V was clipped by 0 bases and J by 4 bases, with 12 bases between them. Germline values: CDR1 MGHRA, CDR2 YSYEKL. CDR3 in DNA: TGCGCCAGCAGCCAAGAAGTCGGGACGCGCTATGGCTACACCTTC. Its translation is CASSQEVGTRYGYTF.